The subject of this entry is one TCR beta chain. This sample is drawn from a study of PD-L1 blockade in urothelial cancer. There are 13 residues in the CDR3. From germline, CDR1 is LNHDA and CDR2 SQIVND (reference sequence). V lost 0 bases to trimming and J lost 7 bases, with 9 bases between them. The method was immunoSEQ multiplex PCR; TCRdb's version includes in-frame clones alone and lacks a portion of them. The sample has 600 to 800 clones; about a third are singletons. The clonotype comes from a man aged 55 to 70 with urothelial cancer. The sample consisted of tumor tissue, taken before atezolizumab (anti-PD-L1) treatment. The genes are TRBV19 and TRBJ2-5; D is unresolved. CDR3 in amino acids: CASSIELSGTQYF. CDR3 nucleotides: TGTGCCAGTAGTATAGAGTTGTCAGGGACCCAGTACTTC.